This T cell receptor (beta chain) was obtained from a study of T-cell memory formation after mild COVID-19. Broader study findings: A subset of responding clones appeared in pre-infection memory, suggesting cross-reactive memory joined. Clones that got smaller from day 15 to 85 had even CD4/CD8, while clones growing later tipped toward CD4+.

Each CDR3 protein gets one entry after TCRdb re-called the 5' RACE reads with MiXCR. The sample holds 350,000 to 450,000 distinct CDR3 sequences, approximately 20% seen once. The CDR3 sequence is 12 residues long. V shed 6 bases and J shed 6 bases, with 9 bases lying between them. In the case of this clonotype: No antigen is known for it.

The genes are TRBV12-3 or TRBV12-4 and TRBJ1-3; no firm D call. The receptor comes from an adult woman who had mild COVID-19 (a few samples of this study predate the infection). Cell type and time point are not known. Sample: PBMCs or a T cell subset sorted from them (not recorded which). In DNA form, the CDR3 reads TGTGCCAGCAGCCGTTTTGCAAACACCATATATTTT. Its translation is CASSRFANTIYF.